Listed below are T cell receptor beta chains from one sample, sequenced in a study of blood T cell repertoires in COVID-19. The data were produced by immunoSEQ multiplex PCR, yet TCRdb's version contains in-frame clones alone and is incomplete. The sample has approximately 97,000 clones, over 70% seen once. Sequenced input: peripheral blood. The source is a man between 60 and 70 years old with acute or convalescent COVID-19. The CDR3 runs from the conserved cysteine through the conserved F or W. Fields, in order: V gene, D gene, clone size, J gene, CDR3 protein, CDR3 DNA. The D gene is left open where the match is weak. The size entry is marked missing in some rows and otherwise reads once, few, many or a size class.

TRBV10-3	TRBD2	once	TRBJ2-7	CAISDGTSGYEQYF	TGTGCCATCAGTGACGGGACTAGCGGCTACGAGCAGTACTTC
TRBV7-2	TRBD1	once	TRBJ2-5	CASSSGDRGYQETQYF	TGTGCCAGCAGCTCCGGGGACAGGGGCTATCAAGAGACCCAGTACTTC
TRBV7-3	NA	few	TRBJ2-7	CASSLTSSYEQYF	TGTGCCAGCAGCTTAACTAGCTCCTACGAGCAGTACTTC
TRBV6-2/TRBV6-3	NA	NA	TRBJ2-3	CASSYSSPGSQYF	TGTGCCAGCAGTTACTCATCCCCAGGGTCGCAGTATTTT
TRBV5-1	NA	NA	TRBJ2-3	CASSLNPGPQDTQYF	TGCGCCAGCAGCTTGAACCCAGGTCCGCAAGATACGCAGTATTTT
TRBV12-5	NA	NA	TRBJ2-2	CASGLQSGELFF	TGTGCTAGTGGTTTACAATCCGGGGAGCTGTTTTTT
TRBV3-1/TRBV3-2	NA	NA	TRBJ2-4	CASSRGQNLAKNIQYF	TGTGCCAGCAGCCGTGGACAGAACCTAGCCAAAAACATTCAGTACTTC
TRBV11-3	NA	NA	TRBJ2-5	CASSLVGQQGTQYF	TGTGCCAGCAGCTTAGTCGGGCAGCAGGGGACCCAGTACTTC
TRBV5-4	TRBD1	NA	TRBJ1-2	CASRGQSSYGYTF	TGTGCCAGCAGGGGACAGAGTTCATATGGCTACACCTTC
TRBV7-9	NA	NA	TRBJ2-3	CASSLLERSTDTQYF	TGTGCCAGCAGCTTATTAGAGCGGAGCACAGATACGCAGTATTTT
TRBV28	TRBD2	NA	TRBJ2-7	CASSLARLADSYEQYF	TGTGCCAGCAGTTTAGCCAGACTAGCGGACTCCTACGAGCAGTACTTC
TRBV5-4	TRBD1	NA	TRBJ1-2	CASSPRGGDRADGYTF	TGTGCCAGCAGCCCTCGGGGTGGAGACAGGGCCGATGGCTACACCTTC
TRBV5-8	NA	NA	TRBJ2-1	CASSFPRQRNNEQFF	TGTGCCAGCAGCTTCCCGAGACAGAGAAACAATGAGCAGTTCTTC
TRBV5-4	TRBD1	NA	TRBJ1-5	CASSLDGTGRQPQHF	TGTGCCAGCAGCTTGGACGGGACAGGGCGTCAGCCCCAGCATTTT
TRBV12-3/TRBV12-4	TRBD1	NA	TRBJ1-2	CASSLPDRVGYTF	TGTGCCAGCAGTTTACCAGACAGGGTTGGCTACACCTTC
TRBV29-1	TRBD1	NA	TRBJ2-7	CSVEGVKGTGGSYEQYF	TGCAGCGTTGAGGGGGTTAAAGGGACAGGGGGCAGTTACGAGCAGTACTTC
TRBV11-2	NA	few	TRBJ2-7	CASSLRGTSYEQYF	TGTGCCAGCAGCCTCCGGGGGACCTCCTACGAGCAGTACTTC
TRBV5-1	NA	few	TRBJ2-6	CASSSGAGANVLTF	TGCGCCAGCAGCTCAGGGGCTGGGGCCAACGTCCTGACTTTC
TRBV21-1	NA	few	TRBJ2-2	CASSKGSDRGTGELFF	TGTGCCAGCAGCAAAGGATCGGACAGGGGTACCGGGGAGCTGTTTTTT
TRBV6-5	TRBD2	NA	TRBJ2-7	CASSRTSGGYYEQYF	TGTGCCAGCAGTCGGACTAGCGGGGGGTACTACGAGCAGTACTTC
TRBV29-1	NA	NA	TRBJ2-5	CSVALVSETQYF	TGCAGCGTCGCACTCGTTTCGGAGACCCAGTACTTC
TRBV11-2	NA	NA	TRBJ1-2	CASSPIIRDINYGYTF	TGTGCCAGCAGCCCAATTATCCGGGACATTAACTATGGCTACACCTTC
TRBV6-5	NA	once	TRBJ2-3	CASRNRGFGTDTQYF	TGTGCCAGCAGAAATCGGGGGTTCGGCACAGATACGCAGTATTTT
TRBV6-5	TRBD1	once	TRBJ2-7	CASTQTTGGGYEQYF	TGTGCCAGCACCCAAACCACAGGGGGCGGCTACGAGCAGTACTTC